The 23 T cell receptor beta chains presented below share a single source sample, sequenced in a study of tissue T cells after allogeneic stem cell transplantation. Clones were read by immunoSEQ multiplex PCR, and TCRdb kept only the in-frame ones, dropping some. Of approximately 6,100 clones in the sample, roughly 61% were seen once. Source: duodenum tissue, taken at autopsy. These receptors all stem from a woman aged 18 to 49 with breast cancer.

The chain carries TRBV25-1 and TRBJ2-1, with 7 bases lining up with TRBD2. The length of the CDR3 is 16 residues. Germline V gene sequence: CDR1 MGHDK, CDR2 SYGVNS. Germline trimming cut 7 bases from V and 5 bases from J; bases unmatched to any gene: 14. This chain's CDR3 is CASIPVGEGQDNEQFF. As DNA, the CDR3 is TGTGCCAGCATTCCGGTGGGGGAGGGCCAAGACAATGAGCAGTTCTTC.

This rearrangement joins TRBV5-4 to TRBJ2-1; 8 bases map to TRBD2. After removal of 1 base from V and 3 bases from J, the junction contained 6 bases not matched to a gene. There are 16 residues in the CDR3. Germline lookup yields CDR1 SGHNT and CDR2 YYREEE (reference sequence). The CDR3 DNA sequence: TGTGCCAGCAGCTTGAGCAGCGGGGGCCTCTACAATGAGCAGTTCTTC. This gives the protein CASSLSSGGLYNEQFF.

This sequence joins TRBV7-2 and TRBJ2-7; 7 nucleotides align to TRBD2. In germline, CDR1 is SGHTA, CDR2 FQGNSA. The CDR3 covers 14 residues. V gave up 2 bases and J gave up 5 bases; unmatched junction bases: 6. CDR3 region: CASSLPGRANEQYF. The DNA of the CDR3 is TGTGCCAGCAGCTTACCTGGGAGGGCGAACGAGCAGTACTTC.

The V and J genes are TRBV27 and TRBJ1-6; D not certain. The germline V gene has CDR1 MNHEY and CDR2 SMNVEV (reference sequence). CDR3 size: 15 residues. Deletions cut 7 bases from V and 3 bases from J, with 13 bases between. For the CDR3, the DNA is TGTGCCAGCATGGGCAGCTACGACTATAATTCACCCCTCCACTTT. This gives the protein CASMGSYDYNSPLHF.

CDR3 in DNA: TGTGCCAGCAGCATAACCGGGACTAGCTACGAGCAGTACTTC. This sequence encodes CASSITGTSYEQYF. V usage is TRBV27 and J usage is TRBJ2-7, with 8 bases aligning to TRBD2. Looked up from germline, CDR1 is MNHEY and CDR2 is SMNVEV (reference sequence). CDR3 size: 14 residues. V gave up 6 bases and J gave up 3 bases; unmatched junction bases: 7.

This clone was picked up a small number of times. The chain uses TRBV11-2 and TRBJ2-1; D unclear. Trimming took 1 base from V and 5 from J, leaving 6 bases between them. CDR1 and CDR2 from the germline V gene are SGHAT and FQNNGV. CDR3 length equals 13 residues. The CDR3: CASSLAQDNEQFF. The DNA of the CDR3 is TGTGCCAGCAGCTTAGCCCAGGACAATGAGCAGTTCTTC.

The chain has TRBV3-1 (or the pseudogene TRBV3-2) and TRBJ2-7; the match to TRBD1 covers 9 bases. This CDR3 has 14 residues. Germline CDR1 and CDR2: LGHDT and YNNKEL (reference sequence). J gave up 3 bases and V 4 bases, and 4 bases lay outside the gene matches. CDR3 DNA: TGTGCCAGCAGCCCCCGGGACAGGGACTACGAGCAGTACTTC. Its translation: CASSPRDRDYEQYF.

This sequence joins TRBV3-1 (or the pseudogene TRBV3-2) and TRBJ2-7, with 9 bases fitting TRBD2. CDR3 length: 15 amino acids. Germline assignment: CDR1 LGHDT and CDR2 YNNKEL (reference sequence). Trimming at V came to 1 base and at J to 3 bases, leaving 4 bases not matched to a gene. CDR3 nucleotide sequence: TGTGCCAGCAGCCAAGGGGCTAGCGGGAACTACGAGCAGTACTTC. Translation: CASSQGASGNYEQYF.

Sample share makes this clone medium-sized. V usage is TRBV28 and J usage is TRBJ1-2, with 9 bases that match TRBD1. In germline, CDR1 is MDHEN, CDR2 SYDVKM. The CDR3 is 14 residues long. With 5 bases clipped from V and 9 bases from J, the junction kept 10 bases outside the gene matches. CDR3 DNA sequence: TGTGCCAGCAGTCCTCCGGGACAGGGACATAGCTACACCTTC. This codes for CASSPPGQGHSYTF.

This clone counts as medium-sized. The CDR3: CASSIQGTGNQPQHF. CDR3 coding DNA: TGTGCCAGCAGTATACAGGGAACTGGCAATCAGCCCCAGCATTTT. V gene TRBV6-5 combines with J gene TRBJ1-5; tentative D call: TRBD1 (6 bases). The CDR3 totals 15 residues. Germline lookup yields CDR1 MNHEY and CDR2 SVGAGI. Trimming took 5 bases from V and 2 from J, leaving 13 bases between them.

By frequency in the sample, this clone is medium-sized (0.01 to 0.1%). The chain recombines TRBV27 with TRBJ1-1; no firm D call. The CDR3 contains 14 residues. Trimming shortened V by 5 bases and J by 0 bases, and 10 bases separated the two germline ends. CDR1 MNHEY and CDR2 SMNVEV come from the germline V gene (reference sequence). CDR3 nucleotide sequence: TGTGCCAGCAGTATCCACAGTGTGAACACTGAAGCTTTCTTT. This sequence encodes CASSIHSVNTEAFF.

This clone was seen more than once but under ten times. This chain connects TRBV28 to TRBJ1-4; D is ambiguous. CDR1 is MDHEN, CDR2 SYDVKM, per germline. Trimming shortened V by 7 bases and J by 7 bases, and 19 bases separated the two germline ends. The CDR3 has 15 amino acids. CDR3 DNA sequence: TGTGCCAGCACCGCCTGGAGAACTGGAGGTGAAAAACTGTTTTTT. Amino acid sequence: CASTAWRTGGEKLFF. Full variable domain (outside the CDR3, taken from reference TRBV28 and TRBJ1-4): DVKVTQSSRYLVKRTGEKVFLECVQDMDHENMFWYRQDPGLGLRLIYFSYDVKMKEKGDIPEGYSVSREKKERFSLILESASTNQTSMYLCASTAWRTGGEKLFFGSGTQLSVL.

This clone is termed medium-sized. The sample holds other DNA sequences that translate to the same CDR3. The chain has TRBV19 and TRBJ2-1, with unresolved D. Trimming took off 2 bases at V and 5 bases at J, with 7 bases between the two ends. This CDR3 is built from 13 residues. Per germline, CDR1 LNHDA and CDR2 SQIVND (reference sequence). Here the CDR3 reads CASSISPHNEQFF. CDR3 nucleotides: TGTGCCAGTAGTATATCCCCACACAATGAGCAGTTCTTC.

The rearrangement uses TRBV7-2 and TRBJ2-7; the D is unclear. The CDR3 loop spans 15 amino acids. Germline-derived CDR1 and CDR2 are SGHTA and FQGNSA. Trimming shortened V by 2 bases and J by 0 bases, and 11 bases separated the two germline ends. The CDR3 reads CASSLRSEFSYEQYF. CDR3 DNA sequence: TGTGCCAGCAGCTTACGTAGTGAATTCTCCTACGAGCAGTACTTC.

The chain couples TRBV28 to TRBJ1-4, with unresolved D. This CDR3 region has 16 residues. Trimming pared 6 bases from V and 0 bases from J, leaving 14 bases between. The germline V gene has CDR1 MDHEN and CDR2 SYDVKM. CDR3 amino acids: CASRGLADATNEKLFF. CDR3 nucleotide sequence: TGTGCCAGCAGGGGGTTGGCGGACGCAACTAATGAAAAACTGTTTTTT.

This clone was counted a few times. CDR3: CASSQGPEGGTQYF. The CDR3 bases are TGCGCCAGCAGCCAAGGACCTGAAGGGGGTACGCAGTATTTT. The genes are TRBV4-1 and TRBJ2-3; a possible D gene is TRBD1 (6 bases). CDR1 MGHRA and CDR2 YSYEKL come from the germline V gene. V was shortened by 1 base and J by 8 bases, with 13 bases between the two germline ends. This CDR3 is built from 14 residues.

The chain has TRBV7-3 and TRBJ2-7; TRBD2 matches 9 bases. With V trimmed by 0 bases and J by 2 bases, 8 bases remained unmatched. This CDR3 contains 17 residues. Germline V gene data show CDR1 as SGHTA and CDR2 as FQGTGA. The CDR3 coding sequence is TGTGCCAGCAGCTTAACGTCAGCGGGAGGCCTACCCTACGAGCAGTACTTC. Translating gives CASSLTSAGGLPYEQYF. Full variable domain (remainder filled in from reference TRBV7-3 and TRBJ2-7): GAGVSQTPSNKVTEKGKYVELRCDPISGHTALYWYRQSLGQGPEFLIYFQGTGAADDSGLPNDRFFAVRPEGSVSTLKIQRTERGDSAVYLCASSLTSAGGLPYEQYFGPGTRLTVT.

J is TRBJ1-5 and V is TRBV11-2, with D maybe TRBD1 (6 bases). CDR3 length: 14 amino acids. V lost 0 bases and J lost 7, with 10 bases in between. Germline V CDR1 and CDR2: SGHAT, FQNNGV. The CDR3 protein is CASSLDQGTQPQHF. Written as DNA, the CDR3 is TGTGCCAGCAGCTTAGATCAGGGGACGCAGCCCCAGCATTTT. Full variable domain (remainder filled in from reference TRBV11-2 and TRBJ1-5): EAGVAQSPRYKIIEKRQSVAFWCNPISGHATLYWYQQILGQGPKLLIQFQNNGVVDDSQLPKDRFSAERLKGVDSTLKIQPAKLEDSAVYLCASSLDQGTQPQHFGDGTRLSIL.

This clone was counted once. This chain links TRBV7-2 with TRBJ1-3; no clear D gene. This CDR3 comprises 16 residues. Germline V gives CDR1 SGHTA, CDR2 FQGNSA. Trimming removed 5 bases from V and 0 bases from J, with 14 bases in between. The CDR3 region has the DNA TGTGCCAGCAGCCAAGGGCGGGCTTTCTCTGGAAACACCATATATTTT. Its protein is CASSQGRAFSGNTIYF.

The V call is TRBV6-2 or TRBV6-3, the J call TRBJ1-5, with TRBD1 as a possible D gene (6 bases). Germline V gene data show CDR1 as MNHEY and CDR2 as SVGEGT. The CDR3 is made up of 16 amino acids. Deletions cut 5 bases from V and 4 bases from J, with 18 bases between. The CDR3: CASSRGGRLGNQPQHF. The DNA of the CDR3 is TGTGCCAGCAGTCGAGGGGGGAGGCTTGGTAATCAGCCCCAGCATTTT.

This clone was counted a few times. The J gene is TRBJ2-5, the V gene TRBV7-9; D might be TRBD2 (7 bases). CDR1 is SEHNR and CDR2 is FQNEAQ in the germline V gene (reference sequence). The CDR3 extends over 17 amino acids. Trimming removed 4 bases at V and 5 bases at J, with 23 bases between. The CDR3 DNA follows: TGTGCCAGCAGCTCCCTATGGGGGGGGCGCGGTATGGAGACCCAGTACTTC. This codes for CASSSLWGGRGMETQYF.

This clone was seen a few times. CDR3 in amino acids: CATSRTGTGGYTF. The CDR3 nucleotides are TGTGCCACCAGCCGAACCGGGACAGGGGGCTACACCTTC. V is TRBV15 and J is TRBJ1-2, with TRBD1 matching over 9 bases. The CDR3 runs to 13 residues. Germline V gene sequence: CDR1 LNHNV, CDR2 YYDKDF (reference sequence). J was trimmed by 8 bases and V by 5 bases; bases with no gene match: 6. Drawing the rest from reference TRBV15 and TRBJ1-2, the complete variable domain is DAMVIQNPRYQVTQFGKPVTLSCSQTLNHNVMYWYQQKSSQAPKLLFHYYDKDFNNEADTPDNFQSRRPNTSFCFLDIRSPGLGDTAMYLCATSRTGTGGYTFGSGTRLTVV.

The rearrangement links TRBV6-2 or TRBV6-3 to TRBJ2-7, with 7 bases fitting TRBD2. The CDR3 runs to 14 residues. Germline V CDR1 and CDR2: MNHEY, SVGEGT. Unmatched junction bases numbered 5, after V lost 4 bases and J lost 2 bases. This CDR3 reads CASSFVSGAYEQYF. The CDR3, as DNA: TGTGCCAGCAGTTTTGTGAGCGGGGCCTACGAGCAGTACTTC.